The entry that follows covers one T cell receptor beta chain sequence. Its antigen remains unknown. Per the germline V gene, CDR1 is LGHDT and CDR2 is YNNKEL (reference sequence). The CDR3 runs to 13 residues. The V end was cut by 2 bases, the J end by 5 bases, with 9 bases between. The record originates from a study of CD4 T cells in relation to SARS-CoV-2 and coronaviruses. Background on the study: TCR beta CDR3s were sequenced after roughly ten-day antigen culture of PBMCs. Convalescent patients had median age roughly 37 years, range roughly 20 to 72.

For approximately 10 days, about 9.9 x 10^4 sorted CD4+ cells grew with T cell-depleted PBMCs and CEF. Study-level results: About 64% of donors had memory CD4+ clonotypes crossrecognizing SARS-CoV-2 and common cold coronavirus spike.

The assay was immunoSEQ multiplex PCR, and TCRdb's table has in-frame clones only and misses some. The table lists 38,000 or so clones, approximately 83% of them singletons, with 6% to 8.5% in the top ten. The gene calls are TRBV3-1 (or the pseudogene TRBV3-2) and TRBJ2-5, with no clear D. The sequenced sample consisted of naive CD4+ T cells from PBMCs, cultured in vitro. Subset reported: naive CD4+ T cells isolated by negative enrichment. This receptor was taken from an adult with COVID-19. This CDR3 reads CASSQQLRETQYF. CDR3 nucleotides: TGTGCCAGCAGCCAACAGTTGAGGGAGACCCAGTACTTC.